A selection of T cell receptor beta chains follows, all from one sample in a study of T cell responses to AZD1222 COVID-19 vaccine. The protocol was immunoSEQ multiplex PCR, while the TCRdb copy is restricted to in-frame clones and leaves out a portion. The sample contains roughly 170,000 clones, about nine tenths of which appear only once. The sample in question was peripheral blood, obtained on day 0 of AZD1222 vaccination. These receptors were collected from an adult in good health. CDR3s include the opening cysteine and the closing phenylalanine or tryptophan. A D gene is named only where the DNA matches it firmly. Clone sizes are given selectively: once, few, many, or a class where the clone is expanded.

V gene	clone size	J gene	D gene	CDR3 protein	CDR3 DNA
TRBV3-1/TRBV3-2	.	TRBJ1-5	.	CASSPRAGVSNQPQHF	TGTGCCAGCAGCCCTAGGGCGGGGGTTAGCAATCAGCCCCAGCATTTT
TRBV15	once	TRBJ2-7	.	CATRRESSYEQYF	TGTGCCACCAGAAGGGAAAGCTCCTACGAGCAGTACTTC
TRBV3-1/TRBV3-2	.	TRBJ1-1	.	CASSQDRVRGGFFF	TGTGCCAGCAGCCAAGATCGGGTTAGGGGAGGCTTCTTCTTT
TRBV19	.	TRBJ2-3	.	CASSQGTDTQYF	TGTGCCAGTAGTCAGGGCACAGATACGCAGTATTTT
TRBV6-2/TRBV6-3	.	TRBJ1-1	TRBD1	CASSYLPGQGAGESRTFF	TGTGCCAGCAGTTACTTACCAGGACAGGGGGCGGGAGAGAGCCGGACTTTCTTT
TRBV29-1	.	TRBJ2-3	.	CSVDTTDTQYF	TGCAGCGTTGATACTACGGATACGCAGTATTTT
TRBV28	.	TRBJ1-1	.	CASSFRGIMNTEAFF	TGTGCCAGCAGTTTTAGGGGGATTATGAACACTGAAGCTTTCTTT
TRBV19	.	TRBJ1-5	.	CASSMKGGRSNQPQHF	TGTGCCAGTAGTATGAAGGGAGGTAGGAGCAATCAGCCCCAGCATTTT
TRBV9	.	TRBJ2-1	.	CASSITGNYNEQFF	TGTGCCAGCAGCATAACCGGGAACTACAATGAGCAGTTCTTC
TRBV11-2	.	TRBJ1-6	.	CASSLDANSPLHF	TGTGCCAGCAGCTTGGATGCTAATTCACCCCTCCACTTT
TRBV6-5	.	TRBJ2-7	.	CASSYRLDHSYEQYF	TGTGCCAGCAGCTACCGCCTAGACCACTCCTACGAGCAGTACTTC
TRBV12-5	.	TRBJ2-1	.	CASGPQASTSYNEQFF	TGTGCTAGTGGTCCCCAGGCGTCAACCTCCTACAATGAGCAGTTCTTC
TRBV5-1	.	TRBJ1-1	TRBD1	CASSPEGGQWTEAFF	TGCGCCAGCAGCCCCGAAGGGGGCCAGTGGACTGAAGCTTTCTTT
TRBV29-1	.	TRBJ2-3	.	CSIQPGQFTDTQYF	TGCAGCATACAACCGGGACAATTCACAGATACGCAGTATTTT
TRBV5-1	once	TRBJ2-7	.	CASSLDPGLYEQYF	TGCGCCAGCAGCTTGGACCCGGGCCTCTACGAGCAGTACTTC
TRBV28	.	TRBJ2-3	.	CASRPRRGDTDTQYF	TGTGCCAGCAGGCCCCGGAGGGGGGACACAGATACGCAGTATTTT
TRBV24-1	once	TRBJ2-5	.	CATSDFDQETQYF	TGTGCCACCAGTGATTTTGACCAAGAGACCCAGTACTTC
TRBV4-1	.	TRBJ2-3	.	CASSQVESSTDTQYF	TGCGCCAGCAGCCAAGTTGAATCTAGCACAGATACGCAGTATTTT
TRBV10-3	.	TRBJ2-3	.	CAISGGGGTDTQYF	TGTGCCATCAGTGGAGGTGGGGGGACAGATACGCAGTATTTT
TRBV6-1	.	TRBJ1-5	TRBD1	CASSERGDSYQPQHF	TGTGCCAGCAGTGAACGCGGGGACAGCTATCAGCCCCAGCATTTT
TRBV6-5	.	TRBJ2-3	TRBD2	CASTSGTGGPNTQYF	TGTGCCAGCACCTCGGGGACGGGGGGGCCAAATACGCAGTATTTT
TRBV12-3/TRBV12-4	.	TRBJ2-7	.	CASKRDTQFEQYF	TGTGCCAGCAAGAGGGACACCCAATTCGAGCAGTACTTC
TRBV5-1	.	TRBJ1-3	TRBD1	CASSVQGAGNTIYF	TGCGCCAGCAGCGTACAGGGGGCTGGAAACACCATATATTTT
TRBV6-2/TRBV6-3	.	TRBJ1-5	.	CASTYSGGAPSQPQHF	TGTGCCAGCACCTACTCTGGAGGGGCCCCAAGTCAGCCCCAGCATTTT
TRBV9	.	TRBJ1-6	.	CASSVWGSYNSPLHF	TGTGCCAGCAGCGTATGGGGATCCTATAATTCACCCCTCCACTTT
TRBV3-1/TRBV3-2	once	TRBJ1-1	.	CASSQVRGTEAFF	TGTGCCAGCAGCCAAGTTAGGGGCACTGAAGCTTTCTTT
TRBV3-1/TRBV3-2	.	TRBJ2-5	.	CASSQGVGTQYF	TGTGCCAGCAGCCAAGGGGTCGGGACCCAGTACTTC
TRBV19	.	TRBJ2-6	.	CASSVTLSGANVLTF	TGTGCCAGTAGTGTGACCCTTTCAGGGGCCAACGTCCTGACTTTC
TRBV27	.	TRBJ1-5	.	CASSEGGMNQPQHF	TGTGCCAGCAGCGAGGGGGGTATGAATCAGCCCCAGCATTTT
TRBV10-1	.	TRBJ1-1	TRBD1	CASSHDPGQAAVLVTEAFF	TGCGCCAGCAGTCACGATCCAGGACAGGCGGCGGTTTTGGTCACTGAAGCTTTCTTT
TRBV6-2/TRBV6-3	.	TRBJ2-7	TRBD1	CASSQNHPRQGEHEQYF	TGTGCCAGCAGTCAAAACCACCCTAGACAGGGGGAACACGAGCAGTACTTC
TRBV5-1	.	TRBJ2-7	.	CASSLEKGRNEQYF	TGCGCCAGCAGCTTGGAGAAGGGAAGAAACGAGCAGTACTTC
TRBV18	.	TRBJ1-2	.	CASSPPAGGGGYTF	TGTGCCAGCTCACCACCGGCGGGAGGCGGTGGCTACACCTTC
TRBV3-1/TRBV3-2	.	TRBJ1-1	.	CASSTGDNTEAFF	TGTGCCAGCAGCACCGGGGATAACACTGAAGCTTTCTTT
TRBV5-4	.	TRBJ1-1	.	CASSLSTGNTEAFF	TGTGCCAGCAGCTTGTCGACAGGTAACACTGAAGCTTTCTTT
TRBV6-4	.	TRBJ1-1	.	CASSRIGGGEAFF	TGTGCCAGCAGTCGTATTGGGGGTGGAGAAGCTTTCTTT
TRBV28	.	TRBJ2-7	TRBD2	CAIRAGGPGEQYF	TGTGCCATACGAGCGGGGGGGCCGGGTGAGCAGTACTTC
TRBV6-5	.	TRBJ2-1	TRBD2	CASSYERLAGLHEQFF	TGTGCCAGCAGTTACGAGCGACTAGCGGGGCTCCATGAGCAGTTCTTC